Below, 8 T cell receptor beta chains from the same sample are listed, as sequenced in a study of regulatory T cells in long-lasting Graves disease. In building TCR beta libraries, iRepertoire HTBI primers were used together with Arm-PCR of CDR3 regions. TCRdb redid the calling of the multiplex PCR reads with MiXCR, one entry per CDR3 protein. The sample lists roughly 410,000 distinct CDR3 sequences, about 15% occurring once. The time point is: newly diagnosed GD, antithyroid drugs for less than 3 months. Construction of the TCR library relied on RNA isolated from PBMCs. This sample also belongs to another study, concerning T cells in Graves' hyperthyroidism and ophthalmopathy.

Sequencing was performed on peripheral blood mononuclear cells (PBMCs), taken at new diagnosis, from a patient treated with antithyroid drugs. The receptors come from a woman in her forties with Graves disease.

There are many counts of this clonotype. The chain carries TRBV28 and TRBJ1-5; D is unclear. This CDR3 contains 15 residues. Trimming cost V 4 bases and J 5 bases, with 15 bases left between them. Germline V gene lookup returns CDR1 MDHEN and CDR2 SYDVKM. The CDR3 region is CASSSPGSYYQPQHF. The CDR3 DNA reads as TGTGCCAGCAGTTCCCCCGGCTCCTACTATCAGCCCCAGCATTTT.

This clonotype came up a few times. The gene calls are TRBV19 and TRBJ2-3; D perhaps matches TRBD2 (6 bases). Trimming shortened V by 10 bases and J by 6 bases, and 23 bases separated the two germline ends. The CDR3 has 15 amino acids. The germline gives CDR1 LNHDA, CDR2 SQIVND (reference sequence). CDR3 coding DNA: TGTGCCACCAACCGGGGGATTGGTCGAGCGGATACGCAGTATTTT. Translating it yields CATNRGIGRADTQYF.

The table lists this clonotype with many counts. This chain links TRBV27 with TRBJ1-4, with D perhaps TRBD1 (5 bases). CDR3 length: 17 residues. Trimming pared 2 bases from V and 4 bases from J, leaving 17 bases between. Germline CDR1 reads MNHEY; CDR2 reads SMNVEV (reference sequence). Written as DNA, the CDR3 is TGTGCCAGCAGTTTAGTTGCGCCAGGGAATAATAATGAAAAACTGTTTTTT. It codes for CASSLVAPGNNNEKLFF.

This clonotype was seen many times. This chain connects TRBV7-9 to TRBJ2-1; 13 bases map to TRBD2. Per germline, CDR1 SEHNR and CDR2 FQNEAQ (reference sequence). After removal of 4 bases from V and 6 bases from J, the junction contained 6 bases not matched to a gene. This CDR3 region has 16 residues. CDR3 residues: CASSSGLAGVGNEQFF. The CDR3 nucleotides are TGTGCCAGCAGCTCCGGACTAGCGGGAGTCGGCAATGAGCAGTTCTTC.

J is TRBJ2-5 and V is TRBV2; D possibly corresponds to TRBD2 (6 bases). Trimming removed 6 bases from V and 5 bases from J, with 13 bases in between. The CDR3 runs 13 residues. Germline-derived CDR1 and CDR2 are SNHLY and FYNNEI. CDR3 DNA: TGTGCCAGCAGGGAGGCGGGATGGGAGACCCAGTACTTC. Amino acids: CASREAGWETQYF.

As for this clonotype: At one of its ends the junction is not consistent with the germline gene, which may arise from a read error. V usage is TRBV11-2 and J usage is TRBJ1-1, with 8 bases matching TRBD1. The CDR3 has 17 amino acids. Per germline, CDR1 SGHAT and CDR2 FQNNGV. CDR3: CASSMRDRRPLNTEAFF. CDR3 in DNA: TGTGCCAGCAGCATGCGGGACAGGCGCCCGTTGAACACTGAAGCTTTCTTC. Full variable domain (remainder filled in from reference TRBV11-2 and TRBJ1-1): EAGVAQSPRYKIIEKRQSVAFWCNPISGHATLYWYQQILGQGPKLLIQFQNNGVVDDSQLPKDRFSAERLKGVDSTLKIQPAKLEDSAVYLCASSMRDRRPLNTEAFFGQGTRLTVV.

This clonotype was counted between two and nine times. This chain links TRBV29-1 with TRBJ2-2; D remains unclear. CDR3 length equals 14 residues. V gave up 0 bases and J gave up 7 bases, with 12 bases separating them. The germline V gene encodes CDR1 SQVTM and CDR2 ANQGSEA. The CDR3 DNA follows: TGCAGCGTTGAAGAAATCACCGGCGGCGGGGAGCTGTTTTTT. It codes for CSVEEITGGGELFF.

This clonotype was found many times. The CDR3 sequence: CASSDSGSSSYEQYF. The CDR3 DNA is TGTGCCAGCTCAGATAGCGGGTCCAGCTCCTACGAGCAGTACTTC. J is TRBJ2-7 and V is TRBV18, with 7 bases identical to TRBD2. V was pared by 5 bases and J by 0 bases, with 7 bases of the junction left unmatched. From germline, CDR1 is KGHSH and CDR2 LQKENI. The CDR3 consists of 15 residues.